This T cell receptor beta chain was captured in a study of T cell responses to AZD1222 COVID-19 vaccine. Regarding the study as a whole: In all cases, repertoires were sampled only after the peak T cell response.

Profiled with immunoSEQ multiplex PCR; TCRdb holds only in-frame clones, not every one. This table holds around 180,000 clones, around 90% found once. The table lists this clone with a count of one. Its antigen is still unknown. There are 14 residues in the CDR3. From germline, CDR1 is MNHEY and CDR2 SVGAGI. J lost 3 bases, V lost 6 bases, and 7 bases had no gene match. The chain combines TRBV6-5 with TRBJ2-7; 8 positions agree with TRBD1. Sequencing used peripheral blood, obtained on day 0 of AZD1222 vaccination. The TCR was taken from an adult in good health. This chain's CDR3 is CASSPGGSVYEQYF. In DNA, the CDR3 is TGTGCCAGCAGCCCAGGGGGCTCTGTCTACGAGCAGTACTTC.